Here is one TCR beta chain with its context. Antigen unknown. The PCR had 60 Vbeta and 13 Jbeta primers. Measured with immunoSEQ multiplex PCR; TCRdb has only the in-frame clones, and not every one. The sample records around 120,000 clones, 81% being singletons. This sample was taken from a study of cytomegalovirus exposure and HLA in healthy donors. CDR1 is MNHNS and CDR2 is SASEGT in the germline V gene. This CDR3 is built from 14 residues. Between the trimmed V and J ends, which lost 5 bases and 4 bases, there was a span of 14 bases. Study results and limitations: Rare TCR sequences predominated, though certain public TCRs were found in many donors. Reports showed the classifier diagnosing cytomegalovirus status with high specificity and sensitivity.

This TCR was recovered from a man aged 18 to 29 in good health and CMV-seronegative. The chain combines TRBV6-1 with TRBJ2-5, with D possibly TRBD1 on 5 matching bases. The sequencing input was PBMCs. The CDR3 DNA reads TGTGCCAGCAGTCCACAGGTGGGTCGAGAGACCCAGTACTTC. Its translation: CASSPQVGRETQYF.